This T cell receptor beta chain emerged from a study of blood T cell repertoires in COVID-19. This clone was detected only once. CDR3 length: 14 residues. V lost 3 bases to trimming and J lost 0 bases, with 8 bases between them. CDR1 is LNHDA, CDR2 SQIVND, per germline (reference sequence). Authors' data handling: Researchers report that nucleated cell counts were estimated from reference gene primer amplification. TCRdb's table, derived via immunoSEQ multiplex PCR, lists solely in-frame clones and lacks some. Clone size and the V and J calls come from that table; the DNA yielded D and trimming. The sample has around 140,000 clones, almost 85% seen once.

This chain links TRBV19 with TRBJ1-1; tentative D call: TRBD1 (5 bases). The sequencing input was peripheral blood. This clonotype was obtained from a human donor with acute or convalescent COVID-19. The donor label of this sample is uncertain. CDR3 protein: CASSIDSLNTEAFF. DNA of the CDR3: TGTGCCAGTAGTATTGACAGTCTGAACACTGAAGCTTTCTTT.